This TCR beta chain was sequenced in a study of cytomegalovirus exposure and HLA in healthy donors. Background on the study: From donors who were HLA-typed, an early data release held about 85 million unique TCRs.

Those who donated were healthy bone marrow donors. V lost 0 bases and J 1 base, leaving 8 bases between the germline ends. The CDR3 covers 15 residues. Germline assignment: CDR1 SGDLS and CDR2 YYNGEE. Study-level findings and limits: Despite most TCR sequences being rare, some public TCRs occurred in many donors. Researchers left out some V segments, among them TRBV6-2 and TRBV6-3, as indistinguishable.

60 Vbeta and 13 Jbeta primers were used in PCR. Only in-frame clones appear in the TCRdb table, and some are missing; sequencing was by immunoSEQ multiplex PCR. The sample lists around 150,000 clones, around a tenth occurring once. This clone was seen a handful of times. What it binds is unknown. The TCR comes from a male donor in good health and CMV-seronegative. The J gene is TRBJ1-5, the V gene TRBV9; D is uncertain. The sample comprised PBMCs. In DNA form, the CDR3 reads TGTGCCAGCAGCGTAGATGCGGGGAGCAATCAGCCCCAGCATTTT. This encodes CASSVDAGSNQPQHF.